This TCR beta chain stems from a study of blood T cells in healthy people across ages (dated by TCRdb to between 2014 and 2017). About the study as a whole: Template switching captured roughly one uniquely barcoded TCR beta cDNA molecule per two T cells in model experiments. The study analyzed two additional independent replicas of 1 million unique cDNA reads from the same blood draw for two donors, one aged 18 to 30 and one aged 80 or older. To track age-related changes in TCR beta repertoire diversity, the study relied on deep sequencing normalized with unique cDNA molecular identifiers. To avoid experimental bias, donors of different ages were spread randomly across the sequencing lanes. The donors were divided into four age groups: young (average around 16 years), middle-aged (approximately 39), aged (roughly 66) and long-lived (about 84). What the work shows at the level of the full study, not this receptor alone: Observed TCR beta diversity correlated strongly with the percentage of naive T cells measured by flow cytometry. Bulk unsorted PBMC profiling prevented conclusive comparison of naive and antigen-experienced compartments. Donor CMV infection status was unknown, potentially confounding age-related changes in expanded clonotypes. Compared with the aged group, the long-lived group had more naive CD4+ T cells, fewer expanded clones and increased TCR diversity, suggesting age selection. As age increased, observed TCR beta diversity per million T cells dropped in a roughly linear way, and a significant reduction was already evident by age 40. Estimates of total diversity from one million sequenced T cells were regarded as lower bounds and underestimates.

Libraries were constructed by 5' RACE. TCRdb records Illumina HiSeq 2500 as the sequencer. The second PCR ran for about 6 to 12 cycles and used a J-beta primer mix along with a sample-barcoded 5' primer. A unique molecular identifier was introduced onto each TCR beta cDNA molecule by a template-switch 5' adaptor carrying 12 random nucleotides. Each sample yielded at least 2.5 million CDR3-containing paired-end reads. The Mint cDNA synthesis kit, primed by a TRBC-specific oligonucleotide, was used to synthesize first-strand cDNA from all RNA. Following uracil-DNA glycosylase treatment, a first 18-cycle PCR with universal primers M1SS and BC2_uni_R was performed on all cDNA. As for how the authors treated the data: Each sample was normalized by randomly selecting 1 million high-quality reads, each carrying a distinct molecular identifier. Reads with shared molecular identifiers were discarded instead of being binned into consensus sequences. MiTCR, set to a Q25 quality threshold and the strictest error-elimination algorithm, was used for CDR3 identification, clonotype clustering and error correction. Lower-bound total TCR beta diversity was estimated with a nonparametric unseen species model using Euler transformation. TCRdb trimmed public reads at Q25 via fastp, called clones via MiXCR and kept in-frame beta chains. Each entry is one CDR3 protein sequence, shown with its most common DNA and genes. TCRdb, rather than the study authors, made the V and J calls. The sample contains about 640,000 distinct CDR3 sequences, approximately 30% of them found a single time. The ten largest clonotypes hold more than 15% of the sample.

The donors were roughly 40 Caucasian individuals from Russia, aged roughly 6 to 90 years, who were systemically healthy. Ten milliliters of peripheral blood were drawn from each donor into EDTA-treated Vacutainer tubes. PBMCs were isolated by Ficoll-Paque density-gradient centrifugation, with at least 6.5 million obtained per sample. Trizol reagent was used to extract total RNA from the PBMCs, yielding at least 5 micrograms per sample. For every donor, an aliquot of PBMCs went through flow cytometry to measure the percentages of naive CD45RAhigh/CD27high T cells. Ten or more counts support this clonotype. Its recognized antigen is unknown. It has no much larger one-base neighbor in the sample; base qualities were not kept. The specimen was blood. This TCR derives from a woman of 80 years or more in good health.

The CDR3 region: CASSRTPTNYGYTF. The bases read TGTGCCAGCAGTCGTACACCCACTAACTATGGCTACACCTTC. This chain joins TRBV12-3 or TRBV12-4 to TRBJ1-2; the D gene identity is not certain. The CDR3 runs 14 residues from the cysteine to the phenylalanine. CDR3 DNA is the only sequence kept; it has 42 bases, read in frame from the first base. At the junction V is shortened by 5 bases and J by 0 bases, with 10 bases in between.